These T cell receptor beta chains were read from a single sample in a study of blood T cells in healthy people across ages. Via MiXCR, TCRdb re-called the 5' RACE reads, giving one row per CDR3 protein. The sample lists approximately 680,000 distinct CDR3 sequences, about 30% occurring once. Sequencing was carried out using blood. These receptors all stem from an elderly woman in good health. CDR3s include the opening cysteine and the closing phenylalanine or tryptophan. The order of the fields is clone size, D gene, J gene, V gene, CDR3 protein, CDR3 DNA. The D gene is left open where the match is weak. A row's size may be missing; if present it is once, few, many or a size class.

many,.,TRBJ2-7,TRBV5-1,CASSDRGLRSYEQYF,TGCGCCAGCAGCGACCGGGGACTTCGCTCCTACGAGCAGTACTTC
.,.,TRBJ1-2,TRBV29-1,CSVESIRVGYGYTF,TGCAGCGTTGAATCTATCAGGGTTGGCTATGGCTACACCTTC
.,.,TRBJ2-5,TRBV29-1,CSVETTVLIQETQYF,TGCAGCGTTGAAACGACAGTTTTGATCCAAGAGACCCAGTACTTC
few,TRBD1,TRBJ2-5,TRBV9,CASSVAPGRDRAARGQETQYF,TGTGCCAGCAGCGTAGCCCCCGGCCGGGACAGGGCTGCGAGGGGCCAAGAGACCCAGTACTTC
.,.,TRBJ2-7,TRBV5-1,CANSLSYEQYF,TGCGCCAACAGCTTGAGCTACGAGCAGTACTTC
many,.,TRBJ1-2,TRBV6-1,CASSEYRAGGYTF,TGTGCCAGCAGTGAATATCGAGCGGGTGGCTACACCTTC
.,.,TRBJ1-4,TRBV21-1,CASSIDNEDATNEKLFF,TGTGCCAGCAGCATAGACAACGAAGACGCAACTAATGAAAAACTGTTTTTT
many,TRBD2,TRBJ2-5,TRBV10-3,CAIRGTSGQETQYF,TGTGCCATCAGGGGGACTAGCGGGCAAGAGACCCAGTACTTC
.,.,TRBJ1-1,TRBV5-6,CASSLEGLMNTETFF,TGTGCCAGCAGCTTGGAAGGGTTGATGAACACTGAAACTTTCTTT
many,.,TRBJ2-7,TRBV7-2,CASSPIGGTLYEQYF,TGTGCCAGCAGCCCGATAGGGGGGACCCTCTACGAGCAGTACTTC
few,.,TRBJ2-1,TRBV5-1,CASSLSEETQFF,TGCGCCAGCAGCTTGTCGGAGGAGACCCAGTTCTTC
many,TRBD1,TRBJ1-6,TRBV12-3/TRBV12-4,CASSQTGRNSPLHF,TGTGCCAGCAGTCAGACAGGGAGGAATTCACCCCTCCACTTT
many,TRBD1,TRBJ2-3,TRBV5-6,CASSYRTGGFTDTQYF,TGTGCCAGCAGCTACCGGACAGGGGGGTTCACAGATACGCAGTATTTT
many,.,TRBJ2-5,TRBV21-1,CASSKEVLDRGKEETQYF,TGTGCCAGCAGCAAAGAAGTCTTGGACAGGGGGAAAGAAGAGACCCAGTACTTC
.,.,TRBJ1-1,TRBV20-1,CSALISANTEAFF,TGCAGTGCTCTGATCTCGGCGAACACTGAAGCTTTCTTT